The 17 T cell receptor beta chains below were found in one sample sequenced in a study of glioma-infiltrating T cells after dendritic cell vaccination. The protocol was immunoSEQ multiplex PCR, while the TCRdb copy is restricted to in-frame clones and leaves out a portion. This sample has tens of thousands of clones, with 90% to 95% found just once. Material: blood, obtained before dendritic cell vaccination. The receptors were sampled from a human donor with glioblastoma.

The chain uses TRBV7-9 and TRBJ2-3; TRBD1 matches at 9 bases. This CDR3 contains 16 residues. CDR1 is SEHNR, CDR2 FQNEAQ, per germline (reference sequence). Trimming at V came to 5 bases and at J to 3 bases, leaving 9 bases not matched to a gene. The CDR3 nucleotides are TGTGCCAGCAGCCCCCTACAGGGGGCGAGGACAGATACGCAGTATTTT. It specifies CASSPLQGARTDTQYF. Supplemented by reference TRBV7-9 and TRBJ2-3, the full variable domain reads DTGVSQNPRHKITKRGQNVTFRCDPISEHNRLYWYRQTLGQGPEFLTYFQNEAQLEKSRLLSDRFSAERPKGSFSTLEIQRTEQGDSAMYLCASSPLQGARTDTQYFGPGTRLTVL.

The chain joins TRBV6-4 to TRBJ2-4; 10 bases agree with TRBD1. With 4 bases clipped from V and 6 bases from J, the junction kept 6 bases outside the gene matches. The CDR3 has 15 residues. Per germline, CDR1 MRHNA and CDR2 SNTAGT. The CDR3 loop reads CASSGQGAPGNIQYF. CDR3 bases: TGTGCCAGCAGTGGACAGGGGGCGCCGGGAAACATTCAGTACTTC.

The chain recombines TRBV19 with TRBJ1-4; the D is unclear. The CDR3 loop spans 13 amino acids. The germline V gene has CDR1 LNHDA and CDR2 SQIVND (reference sequence). Trimming removed 5 bases from V and 8 bases from J, with 12 bases in between. Here the CDR3 DNA reads TGTGCCAGTAGTGTGGCGGGTGGGGAAAAACTGTTTTTT. This encodes CASSVAGGEKLFF.

The rearrangement joins TRBV4-1 to TRBJ1-5, with TRBD1 as a possible D gene (5 bases). The V end was cut by 0 bases, the J end by 7 bases, with 13 bases between. CDR3 length equals 15 residues. CDR1 is MGHRA and CDR2 is YSYEKL in the germline V gene. CDR3 nucleotide sequence: TGCGCCAGCAGCCAAGAAATCGGGGGAGGCCAGCCCCAGCATTTT. This codes for CASSQEIGGGQPQHF.

Here the CDR3 DNA reads TGTGCCAGCAGCCAGTCCCCCCGCGATCCTGAGAGGGCCGGGTCACCCCTCCACTTT. Amino acid sequence: CASSQSPRDPERAGSPLHF. The chain uses TRBV14 and TRBJ1-6; no reliable D call. The CDR3 spans 19 residues. Germline CDR1 and CDR2: SGHDN and FVKESK. Trimming took 3 bases from V and 10 from J, leaving 28 bases between them. The full variable domain, in which reference TRBV14 and TRBJ1-6 provide the parts outside the CDR3, is EAGVTQFPSHSVIEKGQTVTLRCDPISGHDNLYWYRRVMGKEIKFLLHFVKESKQDESGMPNNRFLAERTGGTYSTLKVQPAELEDSGVYFCASSQSPRDPERAGSPLHFGNGTRLTVT.

The rearrangement joins TRBV5-6 to TRBJ2-2; D gene unclear. The CDR3 extends over 16 amino acids. V lost 0 bases to trimming and J lost 5 bases, with 14 bases between them. In germline, CDR1 is SGHDT, CDR2 YYEEEE. CDR3 bases: TGTGCCAGCAGCTTGGGGGCTACCGTTCAGACCGGGGAGCTGTTTTTT. Encoded protein: CASSLGATVQTGELFF.

The chain uses TRBV19 and TRBJ2-7; 7 nucleotides align to TRBD2. CDR3 length: 13 residues. Trimming at V came to 4 bases and at J to 3 bases, leaving 3 bases not matched to a gene. Germline CDR1 reads LNHDA; CDR2 reads SQIVND (reference sequence). The CDR3 DNA reads TGTGCCAGTAGTACCGGACTAGACTACGAGCAGTACTTC. Protein: CASSTGLDYEQYF.

The chain is built from TRBV5-4 and TRBJ2-7; 8 positions agree with TRBD1. V was clipped by 0 bases and J by 7 bases; unmatched bases: 6. The CDR3 is 14 residues long. Per the germline V gene, CDR1 is SGHNT and CDR2 is YYREEE (reference sequence). The CDR3 sequence is CASSLETGAREQYF. DNA of the CDR3: TGTGCCAGCAGCTTGGAGACAGGGGCGCGGGAGCAGTACTTC. The whole variable domain, filled in from reference TRBV5-4 and TRBJ2-7, reads ETGVTQSPTHLIKTRGQQVTLRCSSQSGHNTVSWYQQALGQGPQFIFQYYREEENGRGNFPPRFSGLQFPNYSSELNVNALELDDSALYLCASSLETGAREQYFGPGTRLTVT.

The genes are TRBV6-6 and TRBJ1-2; D is perhaps TRBD1 (5 bases). The germline V gene has CDR1 MNHNY and CDR2 SVGAGI (reference sequence). V shed 2 bases and J shed 1 base, with 8 bases lying between them. The CDR3 runs 14 residues. The CDR3 DNA is TGTGCCAGCAGTTACCAGGGCTTTAACTATGGCTACACCTTC. This codes for CASSYQGFNYGYTF.

The rearrangement links TRBV5-1 to TRBJ2-7; 8 bases map to TRBD1. V trimming: 5 bases; J trimming: 0 bases; junction bases outside the gene matches: 7. This CDR3 has 15 amino acids. The germline V gene has CDR1 SGHRS and CDR2 YFSETQ. This CDR3 is CASRTGTGDSYEQYF. DNA of the CDR3: TGCGCCAGCAGGACCGGGACAGGAGACTCCTACGAGCAGTACTTC.

CDR3 sequence reads: CATSRDRFTDTQYF. The CDR3, as DNA: TGTGCCACCTCCCGGGACAGGTTCACAGATACGCAGTATTTT. This chain joins TRBV15 and TRBJ2-3; 8 bases are a match to TRBD1. Trimming at V came to 8 bases and at J to 2 bases, leaving 6 bases not matched to a gene. This CDR3 spans 14 amino acids. The germline V gene has CDR1 LNHNV and CDR2 YYDKDF (reference sequence).

V is TRBV29-1 and J is TRBJ2-3, with 10 bases fitting TRBD2. The V and J ends lost 4 bases and 2 bases, in that order; junction bases with no gene match: 3. The CDR3 extends over 14 amino acids. The V gene's germline CDR1 is SQVTM and CDR2 ANQGSEA. In DNA form, the CDR3 reads TGCAGCGTTGCTGGACTAGCGGCCACAGATACGCAGTATTTT. This codes for CSVAGLAATDTQYF.

The CDR3 reads CASSSHSSGNTEAFF. The CDR3 region has the DNA TGTGCCAGTAGTTCGCACAGCTCCGGGAACACTGAAGCTTTCTTT. The V gene is TRBV19, the J gene TRBJ1-1; no firm D call. The CDR3 is 15 residues long. The V end lost 5 bases, the J end lost 1 base, and 14 bases lay between the germline ends. The germline CDR1 and CDR2 sequences are LNHDA and SQIVND (reference sequence). Using reference TRBV19 and TRBJ1-1 for the parts outside the CDR3, the full variable domain is DGGITQSPKYLFRKEGQNVTLSCEQNLNHDAMYWYRQDPGQGLRLIYYSQIVNDFQKGDIAEGYSVSREKKESFPLTVTSAQKNPTAFYLCASSSHSSGNTEAFFGQGTRLTVV.

V and J are TRBV4-2 and TRBJ2-7; TRBD1 might be the D (6 bases). This CDR3 region has 18 residues. Between the trimmed V and J ends, which lost 4 bases and 2 bases, there was a span of 24 bases. CDR1 is LGHNA and CDR2 is YNFKEQ in the germline V gene. CDR3 in DNA: TGTGCCAGCAGCCTTATGCCACAGGGACGGGCAGCGCCCTACGAGCAGTACTTC. Translating it yields CASSLMPQGRAAPYEQYF.

The table lists this clone with a count of one. V is TRBV5-1 and J is TRBJ2-2, with 8 bases identical to TRBD1. This CDR3 region has 18 residues. V was clipped by 2 bases and J by 1 base; unmatched bases: 10. Germline assignment: CDR1 SGHRS and CDR2 YFSETQ. The CDR3 protein is CASSLIQGGFKNTGELFF. The CDR3 nucleotides read TGCGCCAGCAGCTTAATACAGGGGGGCTTCAAGAACACCGGGGAGCTGTTTTTT.

The chain has TRBV18 and TRBJ1-5; the D is unclear. Trimming stripped 4 bases from V and 5 bases from J, with 6 bases between. This CDR3 spans 12 amino acids. Germline CDR1 reads KGHSH; CDR2 reads LQKENI. The CDR3 is CASSRRDQPQHF. CDR3 DNA: TGTGCCAGCTCACGACGGGATCAGCCCCAGCATTTT. Looking up the rest from reference TRBV18 and TRBJ1-5 gives the full variable domain: NAGVMQNPRHLVRRRGQEARLRCSPMKGHSHVYWYRQLPEEGLKFMVYLQKENIIDESGMPKERFSAEFPKEGPSILRIQQVVRGDSAAYFCASSRRDQPQHFGDGTRLSIL.

Points on this clone: The sample carries other DNA sequences with the same CDR3. CDR3 in amino acids: CASSWGRGNTEAFF. Written as DNA, the CDR3 is TGTGCCAGTAGTTGGGGCAGGGGAAACACTGAAGCTTTCTTT. J is TRBJ1-1 and V is TRBV19; TRBD1 is a possible D gene (6 bases). From germline, CDR1 is LNHDA and CDR2 SQIVND (reference sequence). The CDR3 has 14 amino acids. V lost 5 bases, J lost 2 bases, and 12 bases lay in between.